The T cell receptor beta chain described here comes from a study of blood T cell repertoires in COVID-19. The wider study: Sites across the United States, Italy and Spain contributed samples from acute and convalescent COVID-19.

The germline V gene has CDR1 SGHAT and CDR2 FQNNGV. V was trimmed by 6 bases and J by 5 bases, leaving 19 bases between them. The CDR3 has 15 amino acids. Original processing methods: Nucleated cell counts were estimated from reference gene primer amplification. This table comes from immunoSEQ multiplex PCR, and its TCRdb copy is limited to in-frame clones, with some not included. D and trimming come from the DNA, and the V and J calls and clone size come from that table. The data contain 250,000 or so clones, over 80% of them singletons. V and J are TRBV11-2 and TRBJ1-1; the D gene is possibly TRBD1 (5 bases). The TCR comes from a human donor in a cohort sampled during active COVID-19. Sequencing used peripheral blood. The CDR3 loop reads CASSGLRRRGTEAFF. The CDR3 bases are TGTGCCAGCAGTGGCTTGAGAAGGCGGGGGACTGAAGCTTTCTTT.